Below are 31 T cell receptor beta chains sequenced from a single sample in a study of HIV-infected children after antiretroviral therapy interruption. A 3' RACE protocol on RNA, with unique molecular identifiers, produced the TCR library. A single record per CDR3 protein comes from TCRdb applying MiXCR to the 3' RACE reads. The sample lists a few thousand distinct CDR3 sequences; about 5% were seen once. Treatment meaning: PENTA 11 planned treatment interruption arm or continuous ART arm. Sequences were derived from CD45RO+ CD8+ T cells from PBMCs, pooled from several time points, sampled from a donor given antiretroviral therapy, either interrupted or continuous. Subset meaning: memory CD8+ CD45RO+ CD45RA- T cells. The receptors were gathered from a pool of human donors with HIV.

This clonotype is categorized as medium-sized. This chain uses TRBV24-1 with TRBJ2-1; D possibly corresponds to TRBD2 (6 bases). This CDR3 comprises 13 residues. The germline CDR1 and CDR2 sequences are KGHDR and SFDVKD. V was clipped by 7 bases and J by 8 bases, with 14 bases between them. As DNA, the CDR3 is TGTGCCACCAGACATGGAGGGTCAGATGAGCAGTTCTTC. This sequence encodes CATRHGGSDEQFF.

By share, this clonotype counts as medium-sized (0.01 to 0.1%). Compared with germline, one end of the junction differs, possibly owing to a read error. The chain links TRBV7-2 to TRBJ2-7; 10 nucleotides agree with TRBD2. The CDR3 runs to 18 residues. The germline CDR1 and CDR2 sequences are SGHTA and FQGNSA. CDR3 sequence reads: CASIWTGRTSGVEELRVF. The DNA for the CDR3 is TGTGCCAGCATTTGGACAGGGCGTACTAGCGGGGTTGAGGAGTTGCGAGTCTTC.

This clonotype was seen more than once but under ten times. The genes are TRBV3-1 and TRBJ2-7; TRBD2 aligns across 8 bases. Germline CDR1 is LGHDT and CDR2 is YNNKEL (reference sequence). The CDR3 is 15 residues long. V dropped 0 bases and J dropped 0; count of bases not matched to a gene: 1. This chain's CDR3 is CASSQERGVSYEQYF. The CDR3 coding sequence is TGTGCCAGCAGCCAAGAGCGGGGGGTCTCCTACGAGCAGTACTTC.

This clonotype was seen many times. The chain employs TRBV20-1 and TRBJ1-1, with D perhaps TRBD1 (5 bases). Trimming shortened V by 0 bases and J by 8 bases, and 7 bases separated the two germline ends. The CDR3 is 11 amino acids. The germline V gene has CDR1 DFQATT and CDR2 SNEGSKA (reference sequence). The CDR3 nucleotides read TGCAGTGCTAGAGAACACAGGGAAGCTTTCTTT. Translation gives CSAREHREAFF.

The chain couples TRBV3-1 to TRBJ2-7; no clear D. CDR1 is LGHDT, CDR2 YNNKEL, per germline (reference sequence). Trimming took off 1 base at V and 8 bases at J, with 12 bases between the two ends. CDR3 length equals 13 residues. The CDR3 sequence is CASSQVGQFQQYF. The CDR3 coding sequence is TGTGCCAGCAGCCAAGTCGGTCAGTTCCAGCAGTACTTC.

This clonotype counts as medium-sized. The rearrangement uses TRBV28 and TRBJ2-5; 8 nucleotides match TRBD2. This CDR3 is 15 amino acids long. Germline V gene lookup returns CDR1 MDHEN and CDR2 SYDVKM. V lost 5 bases to trimming and J lost 4 bases; unmatched junction nucleotides: 9. The CDR3 sequence: CASSTPGGGAETQYF. The DNA of the CDR3 is TGTGCCAGCAGTACTCCCGGGGGGGGAGCAGAGACCCAGTACTTC.

This clonotype is judged medium-sized (0.01 to 0.1%). The chain couples TRBV15 to TRBJ2-1; the D is unclear. V was trimmed by 0 bases and J by 11 bases, leaving 8 bases between them. The CDR3 is 12 amino acids. The germline V gene encodes CDR1 LNHNV and CDR2 YYDKDF (reference sequence). The CDR3 loop reads CATSRDQAQQFF. The CDR3 DNA reads TGTGCCACCAGCAGAGATCAGGCCCAGCAGTTCTTC. The whole variable domain, filled in from reference TRBV15 and TRBJ2-1, reads DAMVIQNPRYQVTQFGKPVTLSCSQTLNHNVMYWYQQKSSQAPKLLFHYYDKDFNNEADTPDNFQSRRPNTSFCFLDIRSPGLGDTAMYLCATSRDQAQQFFGPGTRLTVL.

This clonotype was counted many times. CDR3 bases: TGTGCCAGCAGCGATTTTAGTACAGAACTCTATGGCTACACCTTC. Amino acid sequence: CASSDFSTELYGYTF. The chain combines TRBV11-2 with TRBJ1-2; D call uncertain. The V gene lost 5 bases and the J gene lost 4 bases, with 17 bases spanning the gap. CDR1 and CDR2 from the germline V gene are SGHAT and FQNNGV. The CDR3 is made up of 15 amino acids.

In this sample, this clonotype turned up many times. The genes are TRBV23-1 and TRBJ2-7, with D perhaps being TRBD1 or TRBD2 (6 bases each). TRBV23-1 is placed among ORFs of uncertain function. The CDR3 extends over 13 amino acids. V dropped 2 bases and J dropped 3 bases, with 8 bases sitting between them. The chain's CDR3 is CASSQGGGYEQYF. The DNA of the CDR3 is TGCGCCAGCAGTCAAGGAGGGGGCTACGAGCAGTACTTC.

This clonotype has a handful of counts. The rearrangement joins TRBV25-1 to TRBJ2-5; 14 bases agree with TRBD2. This CDR3 spans 18 amino acids. Per germline, CDR1 MGHDK and CDR2 SYGVNS. V lost 2 bases to trimming and J lost 3 bases; unmatched junction nucleotides: 8. CDR3 DNA: TGTGCCAGCAGTGAAGGTCTAGAGACTAGCGGGAGGGAAGAGACCCAGTACTTC. This codes for CASSEGLETSGREETQYF.

The chain combines TRBV28 with TRBJ2-7; D gene unclear. Per the germline V gene, CDR1 is MDHEN and CDR2 is SYDVKM. The CDR3 has 11 amino acids. Between the trimmed V and J ends, which lost 5 bases and 2 bases, there was a span of 4 bases. The CDR3 DNA follows: TGTGCCAGCAGTCTAACCTACGAGCAGTACTTC. This gives the protein CASSLTYEQYF.

In its sample, this clonotype was seen a few times. V usage is TRBV11-2 and J usage is TRBJ2-3; D is unresolved. V was pared by 5 bases and J by 2 bases, with 5 bases between. The CDR3 is made up of 12 amino acids. Looked up from germline, CDR1 is SGHAT and CDR2 is FQNNGV. CDR3 DNA sequence: TGTGCCAGCAGCCACCACACAGATACGCAGTATTTT. Its translation: CASSHHTDTQYF.

In its sample, this clonotype is medium-sized. The chain joins TRBV6-4 to TRBJ2-3, with 8 bases identical to TRBD2. Trimming removed 0 bases from V and 1 base from J; junction bases left unmatched: 0. The CDR3 length is 15 residues. Germline V CDR1 and CDR2: MRHNA, SNTAGT. CDR3 loop: CASSDSSGGTDTQYF. In DNA form, the CDR3 reads TGTGCCAGCAGTGACTCTAGCGGGGGCACAGATACGCAGTATTTT.

By share, this clonotype counts as medium-sized. The chain carries TRBV7-4 and TRBJ1-5; TRBD1 is a possible D gene (6 bases). Germline CDR1 is SGHVT and CDR2 is SQSDAQ. Deletions cut 5 bases from V and 1 base from J, with 21 bases between. The CDR3 loop spans 18 amino acids. The CDR3 coding sequence is TGTGCCAGCAGCGCCTCAGGGGCAATAAACTCGAGCAATCAGCCCCAGCATTTT. This translates into CASSASGAINSSNQPQHF.

In this sample, this clonotype turned up a few times. The rearrangement uses TRBV7-6 and TRBJ1-5; TRBD1 matches at 10 bases. The CDR3 sequence is 15 residues long. Looked up from germline, CDR1 is SGHVS and CDR2 is FNYEAQ. V gave up 3 bases and J gave up 6 bases; unmatched junction bases: 5. The CDR3 is CASSFGQGDSQPQHF. CDR3 nucleotide sequence: TGTGCCAGCAGCTTCGGACAGGGGGACAGTCAGCCCCAGCATTTT.

This clonotype is medium-sized. The rearrangement uses TRBV5-1 and TRBJ2-5; D may be TRBD2 (6 bases). The CDR3 is made up of 16 amino acids. V was trimmed by 2 bases and J by 2 bases, leaving 16 bases between them. Germline-derived CDR1 and CDR2 are SGHRS and YFSETQ. The CDR3 loop is CASSFSVRDWQETQYF. Written as DNA, the CDR3 is TGCGCCAGCAGCTTTTCGGTCCGGGACTGGCAAGAGACCCAGTACTTC. Variable domain in full (rest from reference TRBV5-1 and TRBJ2-5): KAGVTQTPRYLIKTRGQQVTLSCSPISGHRSVSWYQQTPGQGLQFLFEYFSETQRNKGNFPGRFSGRQFSNSRSEMNVSTLELGDSALYLCASSFSVRDWQETQYFGPGTRLLVL.

This clonotype is large. CDR3 loop: CASSERGYDTEAFF. DNA of the CDR3: TGTGCCAGCAGCGAGAGGGGGTATGACACTGAAGCTTTCTTT. J is TRBJ1-1 and V is TRBV28; TRBD1 is a possible D gene (6 bases). The CDR3 covers 14 residues. Trimming took 6 bases from V and 3 from J, leaving 14 bases between them. CDR1 MDHEN and CDR2 SYDVKM come from the germline V gene.

This clonotype was picked up many times. This chain uses TRBV7-3 with TRBJ2-3, with D maybe TRBD1 (6 bases). Looked up from germline, CDR1 is SGHTA and CDR2 is FQGTGA. This CDR3 contains 14 residues. Trimming left V 4 bases short and J 5 bases short, with 13 bases between. CDR3: CASSSTGRGDTQYF. CDR3 DNA: TGTGCCAGCAGCTCGACAGGAAGAGGAGATACGCAGTATTTT.

The chain employs TRBV4-1 and TRBJ1-2, with 7 bases fitting TRBD1. Germline CDR1 reads MGHRA; CDR2 reads YSYEKL. CDR3 size: 14 residues. V trimming: 1 base; J trimming: 7 bases; junction bases outside the gene matches: 6. CDR3 DNA sequence: TGCGCCAGCAGCCAAGCTCCAGGGGGTTCTGGCTACACCTTC. Residues: CASSQAPGGSGYTF.

In nucleotides, the CDR3 is TGTGCCAGCAGTGAGCTGACAAACTCCTACAATGAGCAGTTCTTC. Protein sequence: CASSELTNSYNEQFF. V is TRBV2 and J is TRBJ2-1; D not certain. The CDR3 length is 15 residues. V lost 3 bases and J 0 bases, leaving 9 bases between the germline ends. The germline CDR1 and CDR2 sequences are SNHLY and FYNNEI.

This clonotype occurred a few times. The V gene is TRBV2, the J gene TRBJ2-2; tentative D call: TRBD2 (6 bases). The ends were cut back, 10 bases at V and 1 base at J, with 16 bases in the middle. This CDR3 spans 15 amino acids. Germline CDR1 and CDR2: SNHLY and FYNNEI. The CDR3 nucleotides are TGTGCCACCGGGAGAGAACACTTGAACACCGGGGAGCTGTTTTTT. Translated: CATGREHLNTGELFF.

This clonotype occurred a few times. The V gene is TRBV24-1, the J gene TRBJ2-1, with no clear D. Trimming took off 9 bases at V and 5 bases at J, with 7 bases between the two ends. Germline lookup yields CDR1 KGHDR and CDR2 SFDVKD. There are 11 residues in the CDR3. The CDR3, as DNA: TGTGCCACCGGAGACCACAATGAGCAGTTCTTC. This encodes CATGDHNEQFF.

This clonotype is termed large (0.1 to 1%). The J gene is TRBJ2-1, the V gene TRBV7-2; 8 nucleotides match TRBD2. The V gene end was trimmed by 6 bases and the J gene end by 3 bases; junction bases not matched to a gene: 10. In germline, CDR1 is SGHTA, CDR2 FQGNSA. The CDR3 is 16 residues long. The CDR3 spells CASRIGGSGIYNEQFF. The CDR3 DNA reads TGTGCCAGCAGAATAGGGGGTAGCGGGATCTACAATGAGCAGTTCTTC. The full variable domain, its missing parts supplied by reference TRBV7-2 and TRBJ2-1, is GAGVSQSPSNKVTEKGKDVELRCDPISGHTALYWYRQSLGQGLEFLIYFQGNSAPDKSGLPSDRFSAERTGGSVSTLTIQRTQQEDSAVYLCASRIGGSGIYNEQFFGPGTRLTVL.

The chain carries TRBV20-1 and TRBJ2-7, with 7 bases fitting TRBD2. Germline CDR1 and CDR2: DFQATT and SNEGSKA (reference sequence). This CDR3 comprises 14 residues. The V gene end was trimmed by 5 bases and the J gene end by 4 bases; junction bases not matched to a gene: 11. The CDR3 reads CSAFRTCGGYEQYF. The CDR3 DNA reads TGCAGTGCTTTCCGGACTTGCGGGGGATACGAGCAGTACTTC.

The chain joins TRBV9 to TRBJ2-2, with D unresolved. CDR1 and CDR2 (germline): SGDLS, YYNGEE. V lost 4 bases and J 6 bases, leaving 13 bases between the germline ends. This CDR3 is built from 14 residues. CDR3 in amino acids: CASSQGLEAGELFF. Written as DNA, the CDR3 is TGTGCCAGCAGCCAAGGGCTAGAAGCCGGGGAGCTGTTTTTT.

This clonotype occurred many times. The chain carries TRBV12-3 or TRBV12-4 and TRBJ2-3, with 8 bases matching TRBD1. V gave up 4 bases and J gave up 2 bases; unmatched junction bases: 5. This CDR3 region has 15 residues. DNA for the CDR3: TGTGCCAGCAGTTCCCAGGGGGCCAACACAGATACGCAGTATTTT. Amino acids: CASSSQGANTDTQYF.

V and J are TRBV4-1 and TRBJ2-1, with TRBD2 identical over 14 bases. This CDR3 contains 17 residues. Germline V lookup: CDR1 MGHRA, CDR2 YSYEKL. V was pared by 4 bases and J by 6 bases, with 8 bases of the junction left unmatched. In DNA form, the CDR3 reads TGCGCCAGCAGCCTGGAGGGGACTAGCGGGGGCCTCAATGAGCAGTTCTTC. Translated: CASSLEGTSGGLNEQFF.

This clonotype is labeled as medium-sized (0.01 to 0.1%). V usage is TRBV19 and J usage is TRBJ1-5; unclear D gene. The CDR3 runs to 15 residues. Germline V gene data show CDR1 as LNHDA and CDR2 as SQIVND (reference sequence). The V gene lost 4 bases and the J gene lost 4 bases, with 14 bases spanning the gap. CDR3 nucleotide sequence: TGTGCCAGTAGTAGCCCCATAATAGGGAATCAGCCCCAGCATTTT. This translates into CASSSPIIGNQPQHF.

This clonotype was seen at least ten times. V is TRBV20-1 and J is TRBJ1-2; 10 bases match TRBD1. With 6 bases clipped from V and 8 bases from J, the junction kept 12 bases outside the gene matches. The CDR3 is 14 residues long. Germline V gene data show CDR1 as DFQATT and CDR2 as SNEGSKA (reference sequence). The DNA of the CDR3 is TGCAGTGCCAAGACAGGGGGCGAAGTTCGGGGCTACACCTTC. Translating gives CSAKTGGEVRGYTF.

V usage is TRBV18 and J usage is TRBJ2-7; no firm D call. The CDR3 has 16 amino acids. CDR1 and CDR2 (germline): KGHSH, LQKENI. V lost 6 bases, J lost 3 bases, and 21 bases lay in between. CDR3 nucleotide sequence: TGTGCCAGCTCGGTTTTAGGGTACAGAGATTACTACGAGCAGTACTTC. As protein: CASSVLGYRDYYEQYF.

This clonotype was counted many times. The chain employs TRBV7-9 and TRBJ2-3; D is perhaps TRBD1 (6 bases). Trimming stripped 5 bases from V and 0 bases from J, with 12 bases between. This CDR3 has 15 residues. Germline V lookup: CDR1 SEHNR, CDR2 FQNEAQ (reference sequence). Here the CDR3 DNA reads TGTGCCAGCAGCGGACGGACAGCTAGCACAGATACGCAGTATTTT. It encodes CASSGRTASTDTQYF.